One and the same sample provided the 25 T cell receptor beta chains below, sequenced in a study of T cell changes during pregnancy in multiple sclerosis (dated by TCRdb to 2018 to 2020). To prepare the library, the immunoSEQ multiplex PCR assay was applied. In its TCRdb copy, this immuneACCESS table keeps in-frame sequences only and misses some clones. Where compared with another copy, unresolved V genes explain less than half of these, and the others have no known cause. This sample comprises approximately 92,000 clones, about 92% of them detected only once. 1.5% to 1.9% of the sample lies in the top ten. This sample comprised peripheral blood, obtained in the first trimester of pregnancy. The receptors were gathered from a female donor with multiple sclerosis, enrolled in a pregnancy study.

The chain employs TRBV11-2 and TRBJ2-1; 11 positions agree with TRBD2. The V gene's germline CDR1 is SGHAT and CDR2 FQNNGV. Germline trimming cut 6 bases from V and 0 bases from J; bases unmatched to any gene: 4. This CDR3 comprises 16 residues. The chain's CDR3 is CASRRLAGPSYNEQFF. The CDR3 DNA reads TGTGCCAGCAGAAGACTAGCGGGACCCTCCTACAATGAGCAGTTCTTC.

This clone was recorded only once. The rearrangement uses TRBV7-9 and TRBJ2-3; 11 positions agree with TRBD2. The V gene end was trimmed by 5 bases and the J gene end by 1 base; junction bases not matched to a gene: 5. The CDR3 covers 16 residues. Per the germline V gene, CDR1 is SEHNR and CDR2 is FQNEAQ (reference sequence). The DNA for the CDR3 is TGTGCCAGCAGCCCCTTGGGACTAGCGGGCACAGATACGCAGTATTTT. Translating it yields CASSPLGLAGTDTQYF. The full variable domain, rest sourced from reference TRBV7-9 and TRBJ2-3, is DTGVSQNPRHKITKRGQNVTFRCDPISEHNRLYWYRQTLGQGPEFLTYFQNEAQLEKSRLLSDRFSAERPKGSFSTLEIQRTEQGDSAMYLCASSPLGLAGTDTQYFGPGTRLTVL.

The chain joins TRBV29-1 to TRBJ2-7, with D tentatively TRBD2 (5 bases). Per the germline V gene, CDR1 is SQVTM and CDR2 is ANQGSEA. CDR3 length equals 11 residues. V lost 6 bases, J lost 3 bases, and 9 bases lay in between. DNA of the CDR3: TGCAGCGTAGGACTTGACTACGAGCAGTACTTC. Translating it yields CSVGLDYEQYF.

The CDR3, as DNA: TGTGCCAGCAGCTCCCCTACTCATAGCGTTAACTACAATGAGCAGTTCTTC. This sequence encodes CASSSPTHSVNYNEQFF. V is TRBV11-2 and J is TRBJ2-1; tentative D call: TRBD2 (5 bases). Germline-derived CDR1 and CDR2 are SGHAT and FQNNGV. Trimming took 4 bases from V and 3 from J, leaving 19 bases between them. The CDR3 is 17 residues long.

The rearrangement uses TRBV10-3 and TRBJ1-2; D gene uncertain. This CDR3 spans 14 amino acids. Trimming left V 3 bases short and J 0 bases short, with 8 bases between. CDR1 and CDR2 (germline): ENHRY, SYGVKD. CDR3 amino acids: CAISEYSSNYGYTF. The CDR3 bases are TGTGCCATCAGTGAATACAGCTCTAACTATGGCTACACCTTC.

The chain couples TRBV12-5 to TRBJ1-2; TRBD1 might be the D (5 bases). The CDR3 totals 14 residues. V was trimmed by 6 bases and J by 0 bases, leaving 11 bases between them. Per the germline V gene, CDR1 is LGHNT and CDR2 is FRNRAP. The CDR3: CASGAGLANYGYTF. In DNA form, the CDR3 reads TGTGCTAGTGGAGCAGGGCTAGCTAACTATGGCTACACCTTC. Full variable domain (remainder filled in from reference TRBV12-5 and TRBJ1-2): DARVTQTPRHKVTEMGQEVTMRCQPILGHNTVFWYRQTMMQGLELLAYFRNRAPLDDSGMPKDRFSAEMPDATLATLKIQPSEPRDSAVYFCASGAGLANYGYTFGSGTRLTVV.

This chain uses TRBV7-2 with TRBJ1-4; D remains unclear. Germline CDR1 and CDR2: SGHTA and FQGNSA. The CDR3 runs 14 residues. Trimming shortened V by 4 bases and J by 8 bases, and 14 bases separated the two germline ends. The CDR3 protein is CASSYSGSREKLFF. DNA of the CDR3: TGTGCCAGCAGCTACTCGGGGTCGAGGGAAAAACTGTTTTTT.

This clone came up once. V usage is TRBV5-1 and J usage is TRBJ2-1; possibly TRBD2 for D (5 bases). The CDR3 totals 13 residues. The ends were cut back, 4 bases at V and 6 bases at J, with 11 bases in the middle. Germline CDR1 reads SGHRS; CDR2 reads YFSETQ. The CDR3 sequence is CASSPLTSNEQFF. The CDR3, as DNA: TGCGCCAGCAGCCCCCTCACTAGCAATGAGCAGTTCTTC.

This clone was recorded only once. The rearrangement joins TRBV27 to TRBJ2-2; TRBD1 matches 8 bases. V lost 5 bases to trimming and J lost 5 bases; unmatched junction nucleotides: 7. Germline V gene lookup returns CDR1 MNHEY and CDR2 SMNVEV (reference sequence). This CDR3 spans 15 amino acids. The CDR3 protein is CASSTRTGNTGELFF. As DNA, the CDR3 is TGTGCCAGCAGTACTAGGACAGGGAATACCGGGGAGCTGTTTTTT.

The rearrangement joins TRBV29-1 to TRBJ1-3, with D tentatively TRBD1 (5 bases). Trimming took 4 bases from V and 1 from J, leaving 8 bases between them. Germline CDR1 reads SQVTM; CDR2 reads ANQGSEA. This CDR3 has 13 residues. This CDR3 is CSVVGGSGNTIYF. The CDR3 coding sequence is TGCAGCGTTGTGGGGGGTTCTGGAAACACCATATATTTT.

J is TRBJ2-7 and V is TRBV2, with D tentatively TRBD1 (6 bases). Between the trimmed V and J ends, which lost 7 bases and 5 bases, there was a span of 18 bases. The CDR3 has 14 residues. Germline lookup yields CDR1 SNHLY and CDR2 FYNNEI. In DNA, the CDR3 is TGTGCCAGCACCCTGCAGGGGAGTAGCCACGAGCAGTACTTC. This translates into CASTLQGSSHEQYF.

This chain links TRBV6-5 with TRBJ2-7; the D gene is possibly TRBD1 (5 bases). Germline V gives CDR1 MNHEY, CDR2 SVGAGI. Trimming pared 4 bases from V and 3 bases from J, leaving 10 bases between. This CDR3 spans 13 amino acids. CDR3 nucleotides: TGTGCCAGCAGTTCCACCGACAGCTACGAGCAGTACTTC. Translating it yields CASSSTDSYEQYF.

The CDR3 loop is CASSEPLNWRGNTEAFF. CDR3 bases: TGTGCCAGCAGTGAACCACTGAACTGGAGGGGGAACACTGAAGCTTTCTTT. The gene calls are TRBV6-1 and TRBJ1-1; the D gene is possibly TRBD1 (5 bases). This CDR3 has 17 residues. V lost 2 bases and J lost 1, with 17 bases in between. CDR1 is MNHNS and CDR2 is SASEGT in the germline V gene.

The genes are TRBV2 and TRBJ2-1; 12 nucleotides align to TRBD2. The ends lost 9 bases at V and 9 bases at J; junction bases unmatched: 6. The length of the CDR3 is 13 residues. Germline V CDR1 and CDR2: SNHLY, FYNNEI. The CDR3 region is CARTSGSTAEQFF. The DNA of the CDR3 is TGTGCCAGGACTAGCGGGAGCACTGCTGAGCAGTTCTTC.

This clone was seen a handful of times. V is TRBV7-9 and J is TRBJ1-4, with 7 nucleotides matching TRBD1. Germline-derived CDR1 and CDR2 are SEHNR and FQNEAQ (reference sequence). CDR3 length: 14 amino acids. Losses at the gene ends were 5 bases for V and 7 bases for J; bases not matched to a gene: 7. The CDR3 loop reads CASSPGTVGEKLFF. The DNA of the CDR3 is TGTGCCAGCAGCCCTGGGACAGTTGGTGAAAAACTGTTTTTT.

This clone was found once. The chain links TRBV19 to TRBJ2-7; TRBD1 might be the D (5 bases). CDR1 and CDR2 (germline): LNHDA, SQIVND (reference sequence). V lost 6 bases, J lost 1 base, and 10 bases lay in between. There are 13 residues in the CDR3. As DNA, the CDR3 is TGTGCCAGTAGGGAAGCAGGGTCCTACGAGCAGTACTTC. It codes for CASREAGSYEQYF.

V gene TRBV19 combines with J gene TRBJ2-1; 9 bases align to TRBD2. V lost 9 bases, J lost 6 bases, and 18 bases stayed unmatched. The CDR3 has 17 residues. CDR1 is LNHDA, CDR2 SQIVND, per germline (reference sequence). The CDR3: CASQMGSGRSGRNEQFF. The DNA for the CDR3 is TGTGCCAGCCAAATGGGTAGCGGGAGAAGTGGCCGCAATGAGCAGTTCTTC.

There are a few counts of this clone. The V gene is TRBV30, the J gene TRBJ1-2, with D uncertain. CDR3 length: 12 amino acids. Germline V gives CDR1 GTSNPN, CDR2 SVGIG (reference sequence). The V end lost 2 bases, the J end lost 7 bases, and 11 bases lay between the germline ends. CDR3 in amino acids: CAWSSSGGGYTF. CDR3 in DNA: TGTGCCTGGAGTTCCTCAGGAGGTGGCTACACCTTC.

The chain combines TRBV11-2 with TRBJ2-7; weak D call: TRBD2 (6 bases). Between the trimmed V and J ends, which lost 2 bases and 0 bases, there was a span of 14 bases. There are 16 residues in the CDR3. CDR1 is SGHAT, CDR2 FQNNGV, per germline. The CDR3 loop is CASSLIERVSSYEQYF. Here the CDR3 DNA reads TGTGCCAGCAGCTTAATCGAGCGGGTGAGCTCCTACGAGCAGTACTTC. The full variable domain, in which reference TRBV11-2 and TRBJ2-7 provide the parts outside the CDR3, is EAGVAQSPRYKIIEKRQSVAFWCNPISGHATLYWYQQILGQGPKLLIQFQNNGVVDDSQLPKDRFSAERLKGVDSTLKIQPAKLEDSAVYLCASSLIERVSSYEQYFGPGTRLTVT.

The chain's CDR3 is CASSLTGDTQYF. CDR3 bases: TGTGCCAGCAGCTTGACTGGAGATACGCAGTATTTT. The chain links TRBV5-4 to TRBJ2-3, with D uncertain. The CDR3 length is 12 residues. The V and J ends lost 1 base and 5 bases respectively, with 5 bases between them. Germline CDR1 is SGHNT and CDR2 is YYREEE (reference sequence).

This sequence joins TRBV7-8 and TRBJ1-1, with a tentative D call TRBD1 (6 bases). V was shortened by 0 bases and J by 5 bases, with 10 bases between the two germline ends. The CDR3 covers 14 residues. Germline CDR1 and CDR2: SGHVS and FQNEAQ. In nucleotides, the CDR3 is TGTGCCAGCAGCTTAGCGGGGGCGCGGACTGAAGCTTTCTTT. As protein: CASSLAGARTEAFF.

The chain couples TRBV4-2 to TRBJ2-1, with 8 bases fitting TRBD2. V lost 6 bases to trimming and J lost 5 bases; unmatched junction nucleotides: 12. CDR3 length: 16 amino acids. Germline V gene data show CDR1 as LGHNA and CDR2 as YNFKEQ. CDR3 in DNA: TGTGCCAGCAGTCTTACCCTCCGAGCGGGGGACAATGAGCAGTTCTTC. The encoded protein is CASSLTLRAGDNEQFF.

The rearrangement uses TRBV27 and TRBJ1-2; the match to TRBD1 covers 10 bases. This CDR3 contains 15 residues. Germline loops: CDR1 MNHEY, CDR2 SMNVEV (reference sequence). Trimming removed 0 bases from V and 7 bases from J; junction bases left unmatched: 5. The CDR3 loop reads CASSLSRTGGTGYTF. The CDR3 DNA is TGTGCCAGCAGTTTATCAAGGACAGGGGGGACTGGCTACACCTTC.

This chain links TRBV19 with TRBJ1-1; D remains ambiguous. V was shortened by 7 bases and J by 2 bases, with 5 bases between the two germline ends. The CDR3 runs to 11 residues. The germline gives CDR1 LNHDA, CDR2 SQIVND (reference sequence). CDR3 sequence (DNA): TGTGCCAGTAACTTTAACACTGAAGCTTTCTTT. Its protein product is CASNFNTEAFF.

The genes are TRBV5-1 and TRBJ2-7, with D possibly matching TRBD2 (6 bases). Between the trimmed V and J ends, which lost 5 bases and 3 bases, there was a span of 18 bases. CDR1 and CDR2 (germline): SGHRS, YFSETQ. The CDR3 contains 15 residues. Here the CDR3 reads CASRALRDALYEQYF. The CDR3 DNA follows: TGCGCCAGCAGGGCCTTGCGGGACGCACTCTACGAGCAGTACTTC.